This T cell receptor (beta chain) comes out of a study of blood T cells in healthy people across ages. The overall study: About one barcoded beta molecule per two T cells was captured by template switching.

Germline V gives CDR1 MDHEN, CDR2 SYDVKM. Deletions cut 3 bases from V and 0 bases from J, with 12 bases between. CDR3 length: 15 residues. It was with a sample-barcoded 5' primer and a J-beta primer mix that a second PCR of roughly 7 to 12 cycles was run. A template-switch adaptor that had 12 random nucleotides put a tag on each cDNA molecule. TCRdb reprocessed the 5' RACE reads with MiXCR, giving one entry per CDR3 protein. The sample carries around 970,000 distinct CDR3 sequences, about 53% recorded once. Whole-study findings and limits: A conclusive naive versus antigen-experienced comparison was prevented by the unsorted PBMCs.

This clonotype has more than one count but fewer than ten. Its specificity is not known. Each sample provided at least 5 micrograms of extracted total RNA. This chain uses TRBV28 with TRBJ2-7; D is undetermined. This receptor was obtained from a woman in her fifties or sixties in good health. The specimen was blood. The CDR3 reads CASSFTTVSSYEQYF. DNA of the CDR3: TGTGCCAGCAGTTTCACCACAGTAAGCTCCTACGAGCAGTACTTC.